The 15 T cell receptor beta chains listed next were all sequenced from one sample in a study of CD8+CD57+ T cells in acquired aplastic anemia. Genomic DNA constituted the template upon which TCR beta VDJ and CDR3 profiling was performed. From the reads, TCRdb called clonotypes with MiXCR, one entry per CDR3 protein. The table records 150,000 to 200,000 distinct CDR3 sequences, 40% to 50% of them present only once. Patients selected for sequencing had displayed CD8+CD57+ cell expansion by flow cytometry. Sequencing was carried out using sorted CD4+, CD8+, or CD8+CD57+ T cells (not recorded which) from PBMCs. Receptor source: a human donor with aplastic anemia.

This chain uses TRBV10-3 with TRBJ1-4; TRBD1 agrees at 7 bases. The CDR3 extends over 15 amino acids. Trimming took 4 bases from V and 8 from J; bases not matched to a gene: 10. The V gene's germline CDR1 is ENHRY and CDR2 SYGVKD. The CDR3, as DNA: TGTGCCATCAGTGTCGGGGGACAGCCAGCCGAAAAACTGTTTTTT. Protein product: CAISVGGQPAEKLFF.

This clonotype was observed at least ten times. J is TRBJ1-5 and V is TRBV24-1; perhaps TRBD1 as D (6 bases). This CDR3 has 14 amino acids. The ends were cut back, 5 bases at V and 1 base at J, with 8 bases in the middle. Germline V CDR1 and CDR2: KGHDR, SFDVKD. The CDR3 reads CATSGGQSNQPQHF. CDR3 DNA: TGTGCCACCAGTGGTGGACAGAGCAATCAGCCCCAGCATTTT.

This clonotype was picked up many times. The rearrangement links TRBV7-9 to TRBJ2-4, with D possibly being TRBD1 (6 bases). The CDR3 consists of 13 residues. Germline CDR1 and CDR2: SEHNR and FQNEAQ (reference sequence). With 1 base removed from V and 14 bases from J, the gap between germline ends came to 15 bases. The CDR3 loop is CASSLDTGLGKYF. CDR3 nucleotide sequence: TGTGCCAGCAGCTTAGATACAGGGTTAGGAAAGTACTTC.

The chain combines TRBV10-2 with TRBJ2-3, with D unresolved. Germline lookup yields CDR1 WSHSY and CDR2 SAAADI. This CDR3 spans 12 amino acids. Trimming took off 2 bases at V and 13 bases at J, with 13 bases between the two ends. The CDR3, as DNA: TGCGCCAGCAGTGAGATCACAGTGCCTGAGTATTTT. This codes for CASSEITVPEYF.

This clonotype was observed at least ten times. V is TRBV15 and J is TRBJ2-3; possibly TRBD2 for D (5 bases). The CDR3 loop spans 16 amino acids. CDR1 is LNHNV and CDR2 is YYDKDF in the germline V gene (reference sequence). V gave up 3 bases and J gave up 0 bases, with 13 bases separating them. The CDR3 nucleotides are TGTGCCACCAGCAGGGTACAGCGGATTAGCACAGATACGCAGTATTTT. Protein product: CATSRVQRISTDTQYF.

This clonotype came up many times. The genes are TRBV24-1 and TRBJ2-1; D is unclear. Trimming left V 4 bases short and J 2 bases short, with 11 bases between. Germline values: CDR1 KGHDR, CDR2 SFDVKD. The CDR3 is made up of 15 amino acids. The CDR3 loop is CATSDRRFPYNEQFF. CDR3 DNA: TGTGCCACCAGTGACCGACGGTTCCCCTACAATGAGCAGTTCTTC.

This chain joins TRBV19 and TRBJ2-2; D possibly matches TRBD1 or TRBD2 (5 bases each). This CDR3 has 16 amino acids. With 1 base removed from V and 0 bases from J, the gap between germline ends came to 9 bases. The V gene's germline CDR1 is LNHDA and CDR2 SQIVND (reference sequence). The CDR3 region has the DNA TGTGCCAGTAGTATAGGTGGGACCGCGAACACCGGGGAGCTGTTTTTT. Residues: CASSIGGTANTGELFF.

This clonotype was detected a few times. This rearrangement joins TRBV24-1 to TRBJ1-4; a weak D match, TRBD1 (6 bases). The germline V gene has CDR1 KGHDR and CDR2 SFDVKD. The CDR3 contains 15 residues. V lost 11 bases to trimming and J lost 6 bases, with 21 bases between them. The CDR3 bases are TGTGCCAGCACCCTTCGAGGGGGTCATGATGAAAAACTGTTTTTT. Amino acids: CASTLRGGHDEKLFF.

There are many counts of this clonotype. The V and J genes are TRBV3-1 and TRBJ2-3; TRBD2 matches at 8 bases. The junction had 4 bases not matched to a gene; V was cut back by 7 bases and J by 1 base. The CDR3 runs 14 residues. CDR1 and CDR2 (germline): LGHDT, YNNKEL (reference sequence). CDR3 coding DNA: TGTGCCAGCACCGCAGCGGGAGGCACAGATACGCAGTATTTT. Translation: CASTAAGGTDTQYF.

About this clonotype: Since a much larger clone is just one base distant, this may be a read error. V gene TRBV4-3 combines with J gene TRBJ2-3; tentatively, D is TRBD2 (6 bases). Per the germline V gene, CDR1 is LGHNA and CDR2 is YSLEER. V was trimmed by 9 bases and J by 6 bases, leaving 16 bases between them. CDR3 length: 13 residues. In nucleotides, the CDR3 is TGCGCCAGTACGGGAGACCTTGGGGATACGCAGTATTTT. It is translated as CASTGDLGDTQYF.

A remark on this clonotype: One junction end disagrees with the germline gene, perhaps due to a read error. The chain has TRBV7-7 and TRBJ1-3; 8 bases are shared with TRBD1. Germline V gives CDR1 SSHAT, CDR2 FNYEAQ (reference sequence). The CDR3 has 16 amino acids. The CDR3 DNA is TGTGCTAGCAGCCTCACGCAGGGGGCAAGGGGAAACACCATATATTTT. This translates into CASSLTQGARGNTIYF.

This clonotype was seen ten or more times. This chain joins TRBV5-1 and TRBJ2-2; 8 bases align to TRBD1. CDR3 length equals 16 residues. In germline, CDR1 is SGHRS, CDR2 YFSETQ. The ends lost 4 bases at V and 1 base at J; junction bases unmatched: 6. The CDR3 bases are TGCGCCAGCAGCGCATGGACAGGGAAGAACACCGGGGAGCTGTTTTTT. Translated, it gives CASSAWTGKNTGELFF.

The chain recombines TRBV2 with TRBJ1-5; no firm D call. CDR1 and CDR2 from the germline V gene are SNHLY and FYNNEI. Trimming stripped 3 bases from V and 0 bases from J, with 9 bases between. The CDR3 spans 15 residues. The CDR3 spells CASSDQRASNQPQHF. The CDR3 nucleotides are TGTGCCAGCAGTGATCAACGTGCTAGCAATCAGCCCCAGCATTTT. Full variable domain (rest looked up from reference TRBV2 and TRBJ1-5): EPEVTQTPSHQVTQMGQEVILRCVPISNHLYFYWYRQILGQKVEFLVSFYNNEISEKSEIFDDQFSVERPDGSNFTLKIRSTKLEDSAMYFCASSDQRASNQPQHFGDGTRLSIL.

The V gene is TRBV29-1, the J gene TRBJ2-2; maybe TRBD1 (5 bases). Looked up from germline, CDR1 is SQVTM and CDR2 is ANQGSEA. This CDR3 has 13 amino acids. The V end was cut by 4 bases, the J end by 1 base, with 7 bases between. The CDR3 reads CSVVRGNTGELFF. The CDR3 DNA is TGCAGCGTTGTAAGGGGGAACACCGGGGAGCTGTTTTTT.

This clonotype has just a few counts. This chain connects TRBV19 to TRBJ1-5; D uncertain. The length of the CDR3 is 14 residues. The V gene's germline CDR1 is LNHDA and CDR2 SQIVND (reference sequence). The V end lost 7 bases, the J end lost 3 bases, and 13 bases lay between the germline ends. CDR3 nucleotides: TGTGCCAGTACGGTGCACCCTACCAATCAGCCCCAGCATTTT. Translation: CASTVHPTNQPQHF.